Sequencing of this TCR beta chain was carried out in a study of control samples from healthy donors and cancer patients. CDR1 MNHEY and CDR2 SVGAGI come from the germline V gene. J lost 2 bases, V lost 7 bases, and 4 bases had no gene match. The CDR3 spans 13 residues. Clones were read by immunoSEQ multiplex PCR, and TCRdb kept only the in-frame ones, dropping some. Of some 70,000 clones in the sample, approximately 80% were seen once. The sample comprised PBMCs. The V gene is TRBV6-5, the J gene TRBJ2-7, with 8 bases identical to TRBD1. This TCR came from a woman in her forties or fifties with lung cancer. The DNA for the CDR3 is TGTGCCAGCACGACGGGACAGGCCTACGAGCAGTACTTC. Amino acid sequence: CASTTGQAYEQYF.